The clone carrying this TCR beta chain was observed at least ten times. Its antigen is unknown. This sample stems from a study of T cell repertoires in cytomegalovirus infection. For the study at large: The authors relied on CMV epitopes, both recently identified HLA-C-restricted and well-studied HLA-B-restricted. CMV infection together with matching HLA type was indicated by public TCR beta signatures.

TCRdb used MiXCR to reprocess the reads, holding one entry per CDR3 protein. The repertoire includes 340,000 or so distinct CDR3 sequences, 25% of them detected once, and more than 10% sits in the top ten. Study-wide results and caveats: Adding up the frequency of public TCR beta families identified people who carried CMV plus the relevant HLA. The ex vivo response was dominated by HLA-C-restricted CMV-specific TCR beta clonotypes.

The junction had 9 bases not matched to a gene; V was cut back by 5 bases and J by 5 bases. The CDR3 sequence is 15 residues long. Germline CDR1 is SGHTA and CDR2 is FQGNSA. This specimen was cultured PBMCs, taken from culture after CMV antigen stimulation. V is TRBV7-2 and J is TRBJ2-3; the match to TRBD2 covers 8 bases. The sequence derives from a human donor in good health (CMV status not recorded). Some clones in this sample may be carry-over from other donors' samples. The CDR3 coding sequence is TGTGCCAGCAGCGTACGAGCGGGAGAGTTAGATACGCAGTATTTT. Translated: CASSVRAGELDTQYF.